This TCR beta chain comes out of a study of CD8 T cells in ankylosing spondylitis. The study, taken as a whole, reports: Disease-linked clones were found to be CD8+ and relatively rare in peripheral blood.

Note on this clonotype: Its target is unknown.

The CDR3 runs 15 residues. V dropped 8 bases and J dropped 0; count of bases not matched to a gene: 7. Germline assignment: CDR1 MGHDK and CDR2 SYGVNS. MiXCR, applied by TCRdb to the 5' RACE reads, yields one record per CDR3 protein. The top ten clones hold 5.1% of a sample with 80,000 to 100,000 distinct CDR3 sequences, just under 9% of them seen once. The genes are TRBV25-1 and TRBJ2-1; 7 bases map to TRBD2. This TCR was sampled from a male donor with ankylosing spondylitis or in good health (not recorded which). Sequencing was done on a sample of blood, either unsorted or a sorted T cell fraction (not recorded which). CDR3 sequence: CASGGGQSSYNEQFF. The CDR3 nucleotides read TGTGCCAGCGGGGGGGGTCAAAGCTCCTACAATGAGCAGTTCTTC.